The 31 T cell receptor beta chains reported below all come from one sample, sequenced in a study of chemoradiotherapy in HPV16-positive cancers. Data came from immunoSEQ multiplex PCR; TCRdb stores just in-frame clones and leaves some out. The sample lists thousands of clones, roughly 87% occurring once. Sample: tumor tissue, taken from a patient who underwent chemoradiotherapy. Source of these receptors: a human donor with HPV-associated anogenital cancer.

V usage is TRBV9 and J usage is TRBJ2-2, with D possibly being TRBD1 or TRBD2 (6 bases each). With 4 bases removed from V and 7 bases from J, the gap between germline ends came to 8 bases. The CDR3 sequence is 12 residues long. The germline gives CDR1 SGDLS, CDR2 YYNGEE. This CDR3 reads CASSRGDGELFF. The DNA for the CDR3 is TGTGCCAGCAGCAGGGGGGACGGGGAGCTGTTTTTT.

V and J are TRBV7-9 and TRBJ1-1; 7 nucleotides align to TRBD1. The CDR3 covers 14 residues. Trimming took 6 bases from V and 4 from J; bases not matched to a gene: 8. Germline V gene lookup returns CDR1 SEHNR and CDR2 FQNEAQ (reference sequence). The DNA of the CDR3 is TGTGCCAGCAGTAAGGAGGGGGCAGGCACTGAAGCTTTCTTT. Residues: CASSKEGAGTEAFF.

There are a few counts of this clone. The V gene is TRBV30, the J gene TRBJ1-1; the D is unclear. CDR1 and CDR2 from the germline V gene are GTSNPN and SVGIG (reference sequence). The germline V and J ends were trimmed by 2 bases and 0 bases, with 7 bases remaining between them. The CDR3 has 13 residues. The CDR3 bases are TGTGCCTGGAGTATCACTGTGAACACTGAAGCTTTCTTT. It encodes CAWSITVNTEAFF.

In this sample, this clone turned up once. The rearrangement joins TRBV28 to TRBJ2-3; TRBD1 matches at 9 bases. Looked up from germline, CDR1 is MDHEN and CDR2 is SYDVKM. The CDR3 loop spans 15 amino acids. The V and J ends lost 6 bases and 3 bases, in that order; junction bases with no gene match: 7. This chain's CDR3 is CASSSTGGETDTQYF. In DNA form, the CDR3 reads TGTGCCAGCAGCTCCACAGGGGGCGAGACAGATACGCAGTATTTT.

The rearrangement joins TRBV6-5 to TRBJ2-5; 11 positions agree with TRBD2. This CDR3 comprises 15 residues. Germline V CDR1 and CDR2: MNHEY, SVGAGI. After removal of 4 bases from V and 7 bases from J, the junction contained 8 bases not matched to a gene. In DNA, the CDR3 is TGTGCCAGCAGTTCCACTAGCGGGAGCCCGGCGACCCAGTACTTC. Its protein product is CASSSTSGSPATQYF.

This chain links TRBV12-2 with TRBJ1-2. TRBV12-2 is marked as a pseudogene. The CDR3 length is 15 residues. The CDR3 sequence is CASRLCRIRDYGYTF. DNA for the CDR3: TGTGCAAGTCGCTTATGTAGAATACGGGACTATGGCTACACCTTC.

In this sample, this clone turned up a few times. This chain joins TRBV19 and TRBJ2-2; TRBD2 aligns across 10 bases. Trimming removed 10 bases from V and 5 bases from J; junction bases left unmatched: 10. Germline loops: CDR1 LNHDA, CDR2 SQIVND (reference sequence). This CDR3 is 15 amino acids long. CDR3 protein: CATQEGTSATGELFF. The CDR3 DNA reads as TGTGCCACCCAGGAGGGGACTAGCGCTACCGGGGAGCTGTTTTTT.

The V gene is TRBV5-4, the J gene TRBJ2-5; weak D call: TRBD2 (5 bases). The CDR3 is 13 residues long. Germline lookup yields CDR1 SGHNT and CDR2 YYREEE (reference sequence). Trimming stripped 3 bases from V and 5 bases from J, with 11 bases between. The CDR3 region is CASSWTPGETQYF. The DNA of the CDR3 is TGTGCCAGCAGCTGGACTCCGGGGGAGACCCAGTACTTC.

V gene TRBV2 combines with J gene TRBJ1-4; D gene uncertain. Germline lookup yields CDR1 SNHLY and CDR2 FYNNEI. The CDR3 length is 13 residues. Trimming shortened V by 4 bases and J by 1 base, and 4 bases separated the two germline ends. As DNA, the CDR3 is TGTGCCAGCAGTGCGAGAACTAATGAAAAACTGTTTTTT. It codes for CASSARTNEKLFF. Full variable domain (rest looked up from reference TRBV2 and TRBJ1-4): EPEVTQTPSHQVTQMGQEVILRCVPISNHLYFYWYRQILGQKVEFLVSFYNNEISEKSEIFDDQFSVERPDGSNFTLKIRSTKLEDSAMYFCASSARTNEKLFFGSGTQLSVL.

The gene calls are TRBV5-4 and TRBJ2-5; D not certain. The CDR3 has 11 residues. V shed 1 base and J shed 2 bases, with 0 bases lying between them. Germline CDR1 SGHNT, CDR2 YYREEE (reference sequence). The CDR3 protein is CASSLQETQYF. The CDR3 bases are TGTGCCAGCAGCTTGCAAGAGACCCAGTACTTC.

V is TRBV13 and J is TRBJ2-5; 10 bases fit TRBD2. V lost 5 bases, J lost 5 bases, and 5 bases stayed unmatched. There are 14 residues in the CDR3. CDR1 is PRHDT, CDR2 FYEKMQ, per germline (reference sequence). CDR3 DNA sequence: TGTGCCAGCAGCCTAGCGGGAGTTTGGGAGACCCAGTACTTC. The encoded protein is CASSLAGVWETQYF.

The rearrangement links TRBV7-8 to TRBJ2-7, with 7 bases that match TRBD2. Trimming took 5 bases from V and 6 from J; bases not matched to a gene: 13. Germline CDR1 reads SGHVS; CDR2 reads FQNEAQ. The CDR3 length is 15 residues. DNA of the CDR3: TGTGCCAGCAGCCTCTCTAGCGGTTCCTCTTCCGAGCAGTACTTC. It codes for CASSLSSGSSSEQYF.

This sequence joins TRBV20-1 and TRBJ1-2; no definite D call. The germline V gene encodes CDR1 DFQATT and CDR2 SNEGSKA (reference sequence). The V gene lost 5 bases and the J gene lost 1 base, with 5 bases spanning the gap. There are 11 residues in the CDR3. CDR3 in DNA: TGCAGTGCTCCTAATAACTATGGCTACACCTTC. Encoded protein: CSAPNNYGYTF.

This clone has only one observation. At one of its ends the junction is not consistent with the germline gene, which may arise from a read error. This rearrangement joins TRBV6-4 to TRBJ2-2; 8 bases map to TRBD2. Germline lookup yields CDR1 MRHNA and CDR2 SNTAGT. The CDR3 has 16 residues. CDR3: CASSEDGSGNAGELFF. DNA of the CDR3: TGTGCCAGCAGTGAAGATGGTAGCGGGAACGCCGGGGAGCTGTTTTTT.

The chain combines TRBV5-4 with TRBJ2-1; D ambiguous. The germline gives CDR1 SGHNT, CDR2 YYREEE (reference sequence). This CDR3 spans 16 amino acids. Trimming took 2 bases from V and 0 from J, leaving 12 bases between them. The chain's CDR3 is CASSLGPALSYNEQFF. The CDR3 DNA is TGTGCCAGCAGCTTAGGCCCTGCCCTCTCCTACAATGAGCAGTTCTTC.

This clone was counted once. The V and J genes are TRBV6-5 and TRBJ1-2; perhaps TRBD1 as D (5 bases). Trimming stripped 6 bases from V and 4 bases from J, with 12 bases between. The CDR3 covers 13 residues. Germline V gene data show CDR1 as MNHEY and CDR2 as SVGAGI. The CDR3 is CASRPQGTYGYTF. The CDR3 DNA sequence: TGTGCCAGCAGACCCCAGGGAACCTATGGCTACACCTTC.

The chain employs TRBV11-3 and TRBJ2-1, with TRBD2 matching 8 bases. The V segment lost 4 bases and the J segment 6 bases; nucleotides outside the gene matches: 8. The CDR3 runs 15 residues. The germline V gene has CDR1 SGHNT and CDR2 YENEEA. CDR3: CASSSFSGIGNEQFF. DNA of the CDR3: TGTGCCAGCAGCTCATTTAGCGGGATCGGCAATGAGCAGTTCTTC.

The chain has TRBV7-8 and TRBJ1-4; D unclear. The CDR3 has 15 residues. Trimming removed 3 bases from V and 6 bases from J, with 14 bases in between. Germline V lookup: CDR1 SGHVS, CDR2 FQNEAQ. CDR3 in DNA: TGTGCCAGCAGCTTGCGGACCCAGGTGGATGAAAAACTGTTTTTT. Residues: CASSLRTQVDEKLFF.

The rearrangement uses TRBV25-1 and TRBJ2-1; D remains ambiguous. Germline assignment: CDR1 MGHDK and CDR2 SYGVNS. This CDR3 region has 15 residues. Trimming stripped 5 bases from V and 0 bases from J, with 11 bases between. The CDR3 reads CASSISGSSYNEQFF. CDR3 coding DNA: TGTGCCAGCAGTATTTCGGGCAGCTCCTACAATGAGCAGTTCTTC.

V usage is TRBV19 and J usage is TRBJ2-1; D is possibly TRBD2 (5 bases). The length of the CDR3 is 17 residues. In germline, CDR1 is LNHDA, CDR2 SQIVND (reference sequence). Trimming left V 1 base short and J 1 base short, with 14 bases between. The CDR3: CASSIGQPRTSYNEQFF. In DNA form, the CDR3 reads TGTGCCAGTAGTATAGGTCAGCCACGGACTTCCTACAATGAGCAGTTCTTC. The variable domain in full, with the rest retrieved from reference TRBV19 and TRBJ2-1, is DGGITQSPKYLFRKEGQNVTLSCEQNLNHDAMYWYRQDPGQGLRLIYYSQIVNDFQKGDIAEGYSVSREKKESFPLTVTSAQKNPTAFYLCASSIGQPRTSYNEQFFGPGTRLTVL.

The V gene is TRBV19, the J gene TRBJ2-2; perhaps D is TRBD1 or TRBD2 (5 bases each). Germline CDR1 reads LNHDA; CDR2 reads SQIVND (reference sequence). CDR3 length equals 13 residues. V was clipped by 8 bases and J by 6 bases, with 13 bases between them. DNA of the CDR3: TGTGCCAGTTGGGACGACCCGGCCGGGGAGCTGTTTTTT. Translated: CASWDDPAGELFF.

V is TRBV7-2 and J is TRBJ2-3; no reliable D call. This CDR3 comprises 14 residues. Trimming removed 4 bases at V and 4 bases at J, with 12 bases between. Per the germline V gene, CDR1 is SGHTA and CDR2 is FQGNSA. CDR3 loop: CASSSGYGADTQYF. CDR3 DNA sequence: TGTGCCAGCAGCTCCGGTTATGGGGCAGATACGCAGTATTTT.

The chain uses TRBV28 and TRBJ2-7, with 9 bases that match TRBD2. V was clipped by 2 bases and J by 3 bases; unmatched bases: 5. The CDR3 consists of 15 residues. Germline lookup yields CDR1 MDHEN and CDR2 SYDVKM. For the CDR3, the DNA is TGTGCCAGCAGTTTAGAGCCGACTAGCGGCTACGAGCAGTACTTC. Translation gives CASSLEPTSGYEQYF. The full variable domain, in which reference TRBV28 and TRBJ2-7 provide the parts outside the CDR3, is DVKVTQSSRYLVKRTGEKVFLECVQDMDHENMFWYRQDPGLGLRLIYFSYDVKMKEKGDIPEGYSVSREKKERFSLILESASTNQTSMYLCASSLEPTSGYEQYFGPGTRLTVT.

The chain employs TRBV6-1 and TRBJ2-5; 12 bases agree with TRBD2. V lost 2 bases and J lost 4; bases outside the gene matches: 2. The CDR3 loop spans 15 amino acids. Germline loops: CDR1 MNHNS, CDR2 SASEGT. CDR3 region: CASSELAGGPETQYF. In DNA, the CDR3 is TGTGCCAGCAGTGAACTAGCGGGAGGGCCAGAGACCCAGTACTTC.

The rearrangement uses TRBV7-9 and TRBJ2-5; D might be TRBD1 (6 bases). CDR1 and CDR2 (germline): SEHNR, FQNEAQ (reference sequence). This CDR3 is 13 amino acids long. V shed 8 bases and J shed 3 bases, with 13 bases lying between them. The CDR3 here is CASSLPGEETQYF. CDR3 nucleotides: TGTGCCAGCTCGTTGCCAGGGGAAGAGACCCAGTACTTC.

In this sample, this clone turned up a few times. V is TRBV30 and J is TRBJ1-5; 10 positions match TRBD1. V was clipped by 5 bases and J by 7 bases; unmatched bases: 5. The germline gives CDR1 GTSNPN, CDR2 SVGIG (reference sequence). The CDR3 is 13 residues long. The CDR3: CAWGQGVRQPQHF. CDR3 DNA sequence: TGTGCCTGGGGACAGGGGGTACGGCAGCCCCAGCATTTT.

The rearrangement links TRBV27 to TRBJ1-3; 10 positions agree with TRBD1. Germline V gene sequence: CDR1 MNHEY, CDR2 SMNVEV (reference sequence). The V gene end was trimmed by 6 bases and the J gene end by 2 bases; junction bases not matched to a gene: 1. This CDR3 spans 14 amino acids. The CDR3 DNA reads as TGTGCCAGCAGGACAGGGGGCACTGGAAACACCATATATTTT. It yields the protein CASRTGGTGNTIYF.

The chain combines TRBV19 with TRBJ1-1; no clear D gene. This CDR3 region has 11 residues. The ends were cut back, 5 bases at V and 4 bases at J, with 5 bases in the middle. Germline loops: CDR1 LNHDA, CDR2 SQIVND (reference sequence). CDR3 amino acids: CASSAFTEAFF. Here the CDR3 DNA reads TGTGCCAGTAGTGCCTTCACTGAAGCTTTCTTT.

This clone was seen once. The V gene is TRBV9, the J gene TRBJ1-1; D uncertain. Trimming removed 1 base from V and 2 bases from J, with 6 bases in between. Germline CDR1 and CDR2: SGDLS and YYNGEE. The CDR3 totals 13 residues. CDR3 in amino acids: CASSVLINTEAFF. DNA of the CDR3: TGTGCCAGCAGCGTACTTATTAACACTGAAGCTTTCTTT.

The CDR3 DNA reads TGTGCCACCACGTATGGGTCAGGGAGCTCCTACGAGCAGTACTTC. Amino acids: CATTYGSGSSYEQYF. V and J are TRBV7-2 and TRBJ2-7; D is tentatively TRBD1 or TRBD2 (5 bases each). This CDR3 is built from 15 residues. The V gene lost 10 bases and the J gene lost 0 bases, with 19 bases spanning the gap. The V gene's germline CDR1 is SGHTA and CDR2 FQGNSA.

This clone was picked up a small number of times. The chain couples TRBV19 to TRBJ2-2; 7 bases fit TRBD1. This CDR3 contains 14 residues. Germline V gene lookup returns CDR1 LNHDA and CDR2 SQIVND (reference sequence). The junction had 7 bases not matched to a gene; V was cut back by 7 bases and J by 5 bases. The CDR3 nucleotides read TGTGCCAGTACAAGACAGGGTGGGACCGGGGAGCTGTTTTTT. Protein: CASTRQGGTGELFF.